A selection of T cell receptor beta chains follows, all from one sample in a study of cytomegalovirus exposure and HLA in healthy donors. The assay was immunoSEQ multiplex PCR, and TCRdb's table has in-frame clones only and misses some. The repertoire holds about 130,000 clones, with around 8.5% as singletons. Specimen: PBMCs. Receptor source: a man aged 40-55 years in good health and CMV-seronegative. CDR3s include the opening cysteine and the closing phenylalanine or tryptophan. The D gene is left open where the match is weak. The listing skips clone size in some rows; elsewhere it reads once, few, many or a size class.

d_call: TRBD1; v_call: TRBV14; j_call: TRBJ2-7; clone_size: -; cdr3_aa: CASRWTGGGEQYF; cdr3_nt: TGTGCCAGCAGGTGGACAGGCGGTGGCGAGCAGTACTTC
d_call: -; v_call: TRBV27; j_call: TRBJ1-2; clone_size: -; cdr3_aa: CASRSVRDGYTF; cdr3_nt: TGTGCCAGCAGATCGGTCCGGGATGGCTACACCTTC
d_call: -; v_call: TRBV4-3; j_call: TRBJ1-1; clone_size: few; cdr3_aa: CASSQERGSFQAFF; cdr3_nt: TGCGCCAGCAGCCAAGAAAGGGGAAGTTTCCAAGCTTTCTTT
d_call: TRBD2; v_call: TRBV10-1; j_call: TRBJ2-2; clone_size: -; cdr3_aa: CASSEGLAGEVTGELFF; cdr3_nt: TGCGCCAGCAGTGAGGGGCTAGCGGGGGAGGTCACCGGGGAGCTGTTTTTT
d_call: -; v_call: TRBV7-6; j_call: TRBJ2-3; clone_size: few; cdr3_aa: CASSSSVVDTQYF; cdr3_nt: TGTGCCAGCAGCTCCTCAGTCGTAGATACGCAGTATTTT
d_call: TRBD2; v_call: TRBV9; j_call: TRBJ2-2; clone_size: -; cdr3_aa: CASSVGLAGGNTGELFF; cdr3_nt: TGTGCCAGCAGCGTAGGACTAGCGGGGGGGAACACCGGGGAGCTGTTTTTT
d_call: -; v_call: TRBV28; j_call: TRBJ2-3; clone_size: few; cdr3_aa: CASSLRGAITDTQYF; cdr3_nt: TGTGCCAGCAGTCTCCGCGGGGCGATCACAGATACGCAGTATTTT
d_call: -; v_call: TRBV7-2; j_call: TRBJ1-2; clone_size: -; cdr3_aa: CASSFDRHYGYTF; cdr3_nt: TGTGCCAGCAGCTTCGACAGACACTATGGCTACACCTTC
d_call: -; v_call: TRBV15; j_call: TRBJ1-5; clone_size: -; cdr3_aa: CATSRGRSSNQPQHF; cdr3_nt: TGTGCCACCAGCAGGGGCCGGTCTAGCAATCAGCCCCAGCATTTT
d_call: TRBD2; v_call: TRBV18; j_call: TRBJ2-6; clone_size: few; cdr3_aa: CASSPTSGRSGANVLTF; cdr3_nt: TGTGCCAGCTCACCAACTAGCGGGCGCTCTGGGGCCAACGTCCTGACTTTC
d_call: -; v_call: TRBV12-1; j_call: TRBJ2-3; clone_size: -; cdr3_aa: CASSLRPSGGIHTDTQYF; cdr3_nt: TGTGCCAGCAGCTTAAGGCCTAGCGGGGGGATCCACACAGATACGCAGTATTTT
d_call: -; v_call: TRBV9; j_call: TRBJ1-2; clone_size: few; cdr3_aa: CASSPPETNYGYTF; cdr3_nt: TGTGCCAGCAGCCCCCCGGAGACTAACTATGGCTACACCTTC
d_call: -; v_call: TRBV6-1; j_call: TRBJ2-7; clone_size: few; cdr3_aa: CASSQGTRLSYEQYF; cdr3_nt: TGTGCCAGCAGTCAGGGGACCCGACTCTCCTACGAGCAGTACTTC
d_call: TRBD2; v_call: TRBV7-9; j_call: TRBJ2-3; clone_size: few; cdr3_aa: CASSLSPRASGGTF; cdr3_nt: TGTGCCAGCAGCTTATCCCCAAGGGCTAGCGGGGGGACTTTT
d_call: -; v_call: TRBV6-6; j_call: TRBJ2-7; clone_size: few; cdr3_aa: CASTYHGQTSYEQYF; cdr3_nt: TGTGCCAGCACCTACCACGGACAGACTTCCTACGAGCAGTACTTC
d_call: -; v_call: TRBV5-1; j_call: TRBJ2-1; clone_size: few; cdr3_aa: CASSLQGYNEQFF; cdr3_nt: TGCGCCAGCTCCCTACAGGGTTACAATGAGCAGTTCTTC
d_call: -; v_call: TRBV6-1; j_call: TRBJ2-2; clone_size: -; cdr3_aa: CASSSLGENSGELFF; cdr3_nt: TGTGCCAGCAGTTCCCTAGGCGAAAACTCCGGGGAGCTGTTTTTT
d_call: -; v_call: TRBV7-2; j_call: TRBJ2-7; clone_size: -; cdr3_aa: CASTSSVEVLGEQYF; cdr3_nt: TGTGCCAGCACCTCCTCCGTCGAGGTACTTGGCGAGCAGTACTTC
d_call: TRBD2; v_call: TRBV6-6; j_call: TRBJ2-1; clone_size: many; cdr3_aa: CASSTLAGGPDEQFF; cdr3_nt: TGTGCCAGCAGCACCCTAGCGGGGGGGCCGGATGAGCAGTTCTTC
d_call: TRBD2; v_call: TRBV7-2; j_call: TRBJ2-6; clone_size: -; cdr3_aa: CASSLAAGVFGANVLTF; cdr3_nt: TGTGCCAGCAGCTTAGCGGCGGGGGTATTTGGGGCCAACGTCCTGACTTTC